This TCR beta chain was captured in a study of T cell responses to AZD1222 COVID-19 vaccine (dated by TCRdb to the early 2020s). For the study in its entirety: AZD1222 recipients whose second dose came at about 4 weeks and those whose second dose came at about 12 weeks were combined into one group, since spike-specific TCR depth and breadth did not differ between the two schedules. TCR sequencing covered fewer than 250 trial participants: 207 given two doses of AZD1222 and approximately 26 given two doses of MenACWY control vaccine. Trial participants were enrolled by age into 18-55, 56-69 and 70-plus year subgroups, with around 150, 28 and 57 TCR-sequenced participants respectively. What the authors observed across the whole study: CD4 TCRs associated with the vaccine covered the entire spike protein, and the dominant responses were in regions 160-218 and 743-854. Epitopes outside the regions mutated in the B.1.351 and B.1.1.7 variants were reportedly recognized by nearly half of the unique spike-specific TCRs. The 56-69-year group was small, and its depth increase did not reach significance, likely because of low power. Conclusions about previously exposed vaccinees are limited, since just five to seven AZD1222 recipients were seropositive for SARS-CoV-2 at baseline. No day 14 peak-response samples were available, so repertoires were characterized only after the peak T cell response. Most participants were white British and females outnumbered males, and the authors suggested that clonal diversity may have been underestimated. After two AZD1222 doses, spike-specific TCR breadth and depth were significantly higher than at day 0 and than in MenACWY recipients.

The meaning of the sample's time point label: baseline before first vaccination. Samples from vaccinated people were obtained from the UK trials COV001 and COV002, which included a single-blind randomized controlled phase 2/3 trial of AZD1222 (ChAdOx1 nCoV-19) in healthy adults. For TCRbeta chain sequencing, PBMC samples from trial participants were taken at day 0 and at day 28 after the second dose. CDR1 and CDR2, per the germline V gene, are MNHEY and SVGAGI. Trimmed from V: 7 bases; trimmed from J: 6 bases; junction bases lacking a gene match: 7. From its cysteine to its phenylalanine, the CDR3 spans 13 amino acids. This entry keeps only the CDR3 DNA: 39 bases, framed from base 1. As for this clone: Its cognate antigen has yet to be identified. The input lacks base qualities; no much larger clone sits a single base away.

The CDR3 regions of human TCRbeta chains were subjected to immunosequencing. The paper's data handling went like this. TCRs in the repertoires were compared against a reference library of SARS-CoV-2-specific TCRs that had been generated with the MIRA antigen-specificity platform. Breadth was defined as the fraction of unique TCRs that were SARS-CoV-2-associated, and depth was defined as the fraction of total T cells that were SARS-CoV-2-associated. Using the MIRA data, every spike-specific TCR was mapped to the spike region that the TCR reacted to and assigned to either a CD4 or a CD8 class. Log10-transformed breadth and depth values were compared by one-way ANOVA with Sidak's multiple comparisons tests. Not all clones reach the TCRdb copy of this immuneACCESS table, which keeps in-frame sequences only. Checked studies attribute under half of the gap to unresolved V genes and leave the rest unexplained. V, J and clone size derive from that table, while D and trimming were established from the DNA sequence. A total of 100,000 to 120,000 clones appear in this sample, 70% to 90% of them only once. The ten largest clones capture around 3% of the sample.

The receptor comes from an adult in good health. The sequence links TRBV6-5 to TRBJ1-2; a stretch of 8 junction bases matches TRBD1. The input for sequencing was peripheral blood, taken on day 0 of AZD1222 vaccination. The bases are TGTGCCAGCACCCAGACAGGGGTGGATGGCTACACCTTC. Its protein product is CASTQTGVDGYTF.